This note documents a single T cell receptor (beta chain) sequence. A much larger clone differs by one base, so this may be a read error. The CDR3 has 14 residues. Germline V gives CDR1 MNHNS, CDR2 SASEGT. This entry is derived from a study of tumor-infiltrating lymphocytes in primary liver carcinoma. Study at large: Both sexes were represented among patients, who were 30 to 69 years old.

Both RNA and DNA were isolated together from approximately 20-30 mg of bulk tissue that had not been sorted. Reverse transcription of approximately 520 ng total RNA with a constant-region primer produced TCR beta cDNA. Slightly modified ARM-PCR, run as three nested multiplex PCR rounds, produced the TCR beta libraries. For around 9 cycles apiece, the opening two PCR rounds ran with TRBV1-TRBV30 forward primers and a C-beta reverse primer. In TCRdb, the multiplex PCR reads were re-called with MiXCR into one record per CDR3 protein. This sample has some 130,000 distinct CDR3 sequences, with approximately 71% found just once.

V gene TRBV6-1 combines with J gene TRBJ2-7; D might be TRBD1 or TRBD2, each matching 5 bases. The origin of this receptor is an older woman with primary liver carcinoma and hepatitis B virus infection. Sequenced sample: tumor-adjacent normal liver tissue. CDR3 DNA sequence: TGTGCCAGCACCGGACGGGACGAAGCCTACAAGCAGTACTTC. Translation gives CASTGRDEAYKQYF.